The clone carrying this TCR beta chain was seen just once. Its antigen is not known. Reverse transcription of about 0.45 to 1 ug RNA was carried out with random hexamers. The CDR3 of TCR beta was amplified by immunoSEQ multiplex PCR across 54 Vbeta and 13 Jbeta. TCRdb redid the calling of the immunoSEQ multiplex PCR reads with MiXCR, one entry per CDR3 protein. The sample lists roughly 180,000 distinct CDR3 sequences; about 93% were seen once. The V end lost 1 base, the J end lost 2 bases, and 12 bases lay between the germline ends. The CDR3 loop spans 15 amino acids. Germline CDR1 reads SGHVS; CDR2 reads FNYEAQ. This entry belongs to a study of CD8 T cells in Susac syndrome. About the research overall: Patients with Susac syndrome were, at the time of blood collection, therapy-naive, maintained on corticosteroids, or maintained on intravenous immunoglobulin alone.

CD8+ and CD4+ T cells taken from blood had their TCR beta sequenced. Findings and caveats of the study: No clonal expansion appeared among CD4+ T cells in Susac patients.

This TCR was sampled from a human donor with Susac syndrome. Material for sequencing was CD4+ T cells from PBMCs. The genes are TRBV7-6 and TRBJ2-7, with D uncertain. CDR3 sequence: CASSLDPGVTYEQYF. The CDR3 coding sequence is TGTGCCAGCAGCTTAGATCCCGGAGTCACCTACGAGCAGTACTTC.